The 31 T cell receptor beta chains reported below all come from one sample, sequenced in a study of shared clonotypes between healthy human individuals. Generated by immunoSEQ multiplex PCR, the TCRdb table keeps only in-frame clones and is missing some. The data contain approximately 980,000 clones, around three quarters of them singletons. The source material was memory CD4+ T cells sorted from blood. The subset is: CD45RA-negative fraction. These receptors were taken from a man between 18 and 29 years old in good health.

V and J are TRBV30 and TRBJ2-3; perhaps TRBD2 as D (7 bases). Germline CDR1 is GTSNPN and CDR2 is SVGIG (reference sequence). CDR3 length: 15 amino acids. Trimming left V 3 bases short and J 2 bases short, with 15 bases between. CDR3 loop: CAWRGGAGLTDTQYF. The DNA for the CDR3 is TGTGCCTGGAGAGGGGGAGCGGGACTCACAGATACGCAGTATTTT.

This clone has a single count. CDR3 protein: CASSLRAVNEKLFF. CDR3 sequence (DNA): TGTGCCAGCAGCTTGAGAGCAGTTAATGAAAAACTGTTTTTT. The rearrangement uses TRBV5-6 and TRBJ1-4, with D uncertain. The CDR3 is 14 residues long. In germline, CDR1 is SGHDT, CDR2 YYEEEE. The V gene lost 1 base and the J gene lost 4 bases, with 8 bases spanning the gap.

V is TRBV29-1 and J is TRBJ2-7, with 7 bases fitting TRBD1. The CDR3 length is 14 residues. Per germline, CDR1 SQVTM and CDR2 ANQGSEA. The V segment lost 7 bases and the J segment 2 bases; nucleotides outside the gene matches: 11. The CDR3 nucleotides read TGCAGCGCCACGTCGGGACAGTCAGCCTACGAGCAGTACTTC. It specifies CSATSGQSAYEQYF.

The V gene is TRBV9, the J gene TRBJ2-6, with D perhaps assigned TRBD1 or TRBD2 (5 bases each). Trimming took 4 bases from V and 13 from J, leaving 15 bases between them. Germline V gene data show CDR1 as SGDLS and CDR2 as YYNGEE. This CDR3 has 13 residues. The CDR3 loop reads CASSLGPQWVLTF. CDR3 bases: TGTGCCAGCAGCTTGGGACCCCAATGGGTCCTGACTTTC.

The chain employs TRBV29-1 and TRBJ1-2; D is perhaps TRBD1 (5 bases). This CDR3 comprises 15 residues. Germline V gene lookup returns CDR1 SQVTM and CDR2 ANQGSEA. V lost 0 bases and J lost 4, with 15 bases in between. The DNA of the CDR3 is TGCAGCGTTGAAGAATCCGGGGTTAGGGGCTATGGCTACACCTTC. It is translated as CSVEESGVRGYGYTF. The whole variable domain, filled in from reference TRBV29-1 and TRBJ1-2, reads SAVISQKPSRDICQRGTSLTIQCQVDSQVTMMFWYRQQPGQSLTLIATANQGSEATYESGFVIDKFPISRPNLTFSTLTVSNMSPEDSSIYLCSVEESGVRGYGYTFGSGTRLTVV.

The V call is TRBV2, the J call TRBJ2-3; 7 bases are a match to TRBD1. After removal of 6 bases from V and 0 bases from J, the junction contained 3 bases not matched to a gene. The CDR3 spans 14 residues. Per germline, CDR1 SNHLY and CDR2 FYNNEI. The CDR3 region is CASSGQVSTDTQYF. CDR3 coding DNA: TGTGCCAGCAGCGGACAGGTCAGCACAGATACGCAGTATTTT.

The sample holds a few counts of this clone. J is TRBJ2-1 and V is TRBV5-1, with a tentative D call TRBD1 (7 bases). There are 15 residues in the CDR3. V gave up 5 bases and J gave up 4 bases, with 16 bases separating them. Germline V CDR1 and CDR2: SGHRS, YFSETQ. The CDR3 nucleotides are TGCGCCAGCAGACAGCGACAGGGAGGTTACAATGAGCAGTTCTTC. Its translation is CASRQRQGGYNEQFF.

The J gene is TRBJ1-4, the V gene TRBV29-1; no clear D gene. Per the germline V gene, CDR1 is SQVTM and CDR2 is ANQGSEA. V was trimmed by 4 bases and J by 0 bases, leaving 6 bases between them. The CDR3 length is 13 residues. The CDR3 DNA is TGCAGCGTTGGAGGGACAACTAATGAAAAACTGTTTTTT. It translates to CSVGGTTNEKLFF.

This clone was counted between two and nine times. CDR3 sequence (DNA): TGTGCCAGCAGTTCACTCCAGGGGGTTACCAATTCACCCCTCCACTTT. It is translated as CASSSLQGVTNSPLHF. The chain carries TRBV28 and TRBJ1-6, with 7 bases identical to TRBD1. Trimming took 4 bases from V and 7 from J; bases not matched to a gene: 10. CDR1 is MDHEN and CDR2 is SYDVKM in the germline V gene. CDR3 length: 16 residues. The whole variable domain, filled in from reference TRBV28 and TRBJ1-6, reads DVKVTQSSRYLVKRTGEKVFLECVQDMDHENMFWYRQDPGLGLRLIYFSYDVKMKEKGDIPEGYSVSREKKERFSLILESASTNQTSMYLCASSSLQGVTNSPLHFGNGTRLTVT.

V gene TRBV7-2 combines with J gene TRBJ2-1; unclear D gene. V lost 4 bases and J lost 5, with 6 bases in between. Germline CDR1 is SGHTA and CDR2 is FQGNSA. The CDR3 sequence is 12 residues long. CDR3 nucleotides: TGTGCCAGCAGCTCCGACCACAATGAGCAGTTCTTC. It encodes CASSSDHNEQFF.

V gene TRBV6-1 combines with J gene TRBJ1-6; D is unclear. The germline V gene has CDR1 MNHNS and CDR2 SASEGT. The CDR3 extends over 14 amino acids. With 4 bases removed from V and 9 bases from J, the gap between germline ends came to 13 bases. The CDR3 DNA reads TGTGCCAGCAGTGCCGGGATGCTTGCTTCACCCCTCCACTTT. This translates into CASSAGMLASPLHF.

This chain links TRBV28 with TRBJ2-7, with a weak D call TRBD2 (5 bases). V gave up 5 bases and J gave up 1 base, with 15 bases separating them. The CDR3 length is 15 residues. Per germline, CDR1 MDHEN and CDR2 SYDVKM. The CDR3 is CASSPGGLGSYEQYF. The CDR3 DNA reads as TGTGCCAGCAGTCCGGGTGGACTTGGGTCCTACGAGCAGTACTTC. Complete variable domain (other parts from reference TRBV28 and TRBJ2-7): DVKVTQSSRYLVKRTGEKVFLECVQDMDHENMFWYRQDPGLGLRLIYFSYDVKMKEKGDIPEGYSVSREKKERFSLILESASTNQTSMYLCASSPGGLGSYEQYFGPGTRLTVT.

The chain combines TRBV6-5 with TRBJ1-1; 11 bases are a match to TRBD1. The length of the CDR3 is 15 residues. The germline gives CDR1 MNHEY, CDR2 SVGAGI. Trimming took 6 bases from V and 4 from J; bases not matched to a gene: 7. CDR3 sequence (DNA): TGTGCCAGCAGGAAGGACAGGGGGCTAGGCACTGAAGCTTTCTTT. This encodes CASRKDRGLGTEAFF.

The V gene is TRBV5-1, the J gene TRBJ2-3, with D possibly matching TRBD2 (6 bases). Trimming removed 2 bases at V and 2 bases at J, with 12 bases between. The CDR3 is made up of 15 amino acids. Germline-derived CDR1 and CDR2 are SGHRS and YFSETQ. The CDR3 nucleotides are TGCGCCAGCAGCTTTGGGGGGAGACCCACAGATACGCAGTATTTT. Translation gives CASSFGGRPTDTQYF.

The chain uses TRBV25-1 and TRBJ2-7; 7 bases line up with TRBD2. The length of the CDR3 is 13 residues. V was clipped by 1 base and J by 4 bases; unmatched bases: 1. Looked up from germline, CDR1 is MGHDK and CDR2 is SYGVNS. As DNA, the CDR3 is TGTGCCAGCAGTGAATTGGGGGGGTACGAGCAGTACTTC. Amino acid sequence: CASSELGGYEQYF.

V gene TRBV7-9 combines with J gene TRBJ2-3, with D unresolved. CDR1 SEHNR and CDR2 FQNEAQ come from the germline V gene (reference sequence). CDR3 length: 14 residues. Trimming shortened V by 7 bases and J by 0 bases, and 11 bases separated the two germline ends. CDR3 bases: TGTGCCAGCACCCCCTCGCTGAGCACAGATACGCAGTATTTT. This encodes CASTPSLSTDTQYF.

The chain carries TRBV7-9 and TRBJ1-1; 7 bases map to TRBD1. Unmatched junction bases numbered 10, after V lost 6 bases and J lost 9 bases. Germline V lookup: CDR1 SEHNR, CDR2 FQNEAQ (reference sequence). This CDR3 has 13 residues. The CDR3 loop reads CASREKQGWKAFF. CDR3 bases: TGTGCCAGCAGGGAGAAACAGGGGTGGAAAGCTTTCTTT. Full variable domain (remainder filled in from reference TRBV7-9 and TRBJ1-1): DTGVSQNPRHKITKRGQNVTFRCDPISEHNRLYWYRQTLGQGPEFLTYFQNEAQLEKSRLLSDRFSAERPKGSFSTLEIQRTEQGDSAMYLCASREKQGWKAFFGQGTRLTVV.

The chain joins TRBV5-3 to TRBJ1-2, with a weak D call TRBD1 (6 bases). TRBV5-3 is annotated as an ORF whose role is uncertain. The CDR3 has 16 amino acids. V dropped 4 bases and J dropped 14 bases, with 30 bases sitting between them. The CDR3 here is CARSRGSDRQPSPFTF. CDR3 coding DNA: TGTGCCAGAAGCCGAGGATCCGACAGGCAACCATCCCCTTTTACCTTC.

The chain links TRBV7-6 to TRBJ2-7; D is unclear. Trimming removed 1 base at V and 4 bases at J, with 11 bases between. CDR1 and CDR2 from the germline V gene are SGHVS and FNYEAQ. CDR3 size: 14 residues. CDR3 in DNA: TGTGCCAGCAGCTTAGTAGGGTTTAATTACGAGCAGTACTTC. Protein product: CASSLVGFNYEQYF.

The V call is TRBV7-9, the J call TRBJ2-7; 9 nucleotides align to TRBD1. CDR3 length: 12 amino acids. Germline assignment: CDR1 SEHNR and CDR2 FQNEAQ (reference sequence). V was pared by 8 bases and J by 3 bases, with 2 bases of the junction left unmatched. CDR3 region: CASGTGHYEQYF. DNA of the CDR3: TGTGCCAGCGGGACAGGGCACTACGAGCAGTACTTC.

The chain employs TRBV2 and TRBJ1-6, with D possibly matching TRBD1 (5 bases). This CDR3 has 13 residues. Germline CDR1 reads SNHLY; CDR2 reads FYNNEI. Trimming stripped 10 bases from V and 7 bases from J, with 14 bases between. This chain's CDR3 is CAIPGERNSPLHF. In DNA, the CDR3 is TGTGCCATCCCGGGGGAGAGGAATTCACCCCTCCACTTT.

Turning to this clone: This same CDR3 is encoded by further DNA sequences in the sample. This chain connects TRBV7-3 to TRBJ2-2; no clear D gene. CDR1 SGHTA and CDR2 FQGTGA come from the germline V gene. The CDR3 has 13 residues. The V end was cut by 0 bases, the J end by 5 bases, with 4 bases between. CDR3 coding DNA: TGTGCCAGCAGCTTAACCGGAACCGGGGAGCTGTTTTTT. Its protein product is CASSLTGTGELFF.

The table lists this clone with a count of one. The chain carries TRBV2 and TRBJ2-7, with 8 bases that match TRBD1. The CDR3 is 16 residues long. The germline V gene has CDR1 SNHLY and CDR2 FYNNEI. The V gene end was trimmed by 4 bases and the J gene end by 1 base; junction bases not matched to a gene: 9. As DNA, the CDR3 is TGTGCCAGCAGTGGCTTCAGGGGGCGTAAATCCTACGAGCAGTACTTC. As protein: CASSGFRGRKSYEQYF.

This clone was picked up a small number of times. The junction departs from the called germline gene at one end, perhaps through a read error. This rearrangement joins TRBV2 to TRBJ1-2, with D perhaps TRBD1 (5 bases). Germline V lookup: CDR1 SNHLY, CDR2 FYNNEI. The CDR3 covers 12 residues. CDR3 loop: CASSENIGTGYF. DNA for the CDR3: TGTGCCAGCAGTGAAAATATTGGGACGGGGTACTTC.

The table lists this clone with a count of one. The genes are TRBV7-6 and TRBJ1-6, with 7 bases identical to TRBD1. From germline, CDR1 is SGHVS and CDR2 FNYEAQ. The V segment lost 5 bases and the J segment 7 bases; nucleotides outside the gene matches: 8. The CDR3 consists of 15 residues. The CDR3 here is CASSRGEQGNSPLHF. The CDR3 DNA sequence: TGTGCCAGCAGCCGAGGGGAACAGGGGAATTCACCCCTCCACTTT.

This rearrangement joins TRBV2 to TRBJ1-1, with 10 bases aligning to TRBD1. This CDR3 has 14 amino acids. J gave up 2 bases and V 3 bases, and 0 bases lay outside the gene matches. Germline V lookup: CDR1 SNHLY, CDR2 FYNNEI. For the CDR3, the DNA is TGTGCCAGCAGTGAGACAGGGGGCAACACTGAAGCTTTCTTT. Translating it yields CASSETGGNTEAFF.

The chain recombines TRBV19 with TRBJ1-1; D is possibly TRBD1 (6 bases). Between the trimmed V and J ends, which lost 8 bases and 2 bases, there was a span of 18 bases. Germline values: CDR1 LNHDA, CDR2 SQIVND (reference sequence). The CDR3 is 15 residues long. CDR3 loop: CASLTGPPRNTEAFF. The CDR3 DNA is TGTGCCAGTTTAACAGGGCCTCCCCGAAACACTGAAGCTTTCTTT.

The chain employs TRBV28 and TRBJ1-2; TRBD1 agrees at 12 bases. CDR3 length: 15 residues. The germline CDR1 and CDR2 sequences are MDHEN and SYDVKM. The V and J ends lost 5 bases and 8 bases, in that order; junction bases with no gene match: 9. In nucleotides, the CDR3 is TGTGCCAGCAGTCCCGGGGACAGGGGGCGGACGGGCTACACCTTC. Translating gives CASSPGDRGRTGYTF.

The CDR3 region has the DNA TGTGCCAGTAGTTCTGTCCAGGGGGCGTATTCACCCCTCCACTTT. Its protein product is CASSSVQGAYSPLHF. The rearrangement joins TRBV19 to TRBJ1-6, with 8 bases identical to TRBD1. This CDR3 is 15 amino acids long. V shed 5 bases and J 8 bases; nucleotides not matched to a gene: 8. In germline, CDR1 is LNHDA, CDR2 SQIVND (reference sequence). Full variable domain (rest looked up from reference TRBV19 and TRBJ1-6): DGGITQSPKYLFRKEGQNVTLSCEQNLNHDAMYWYRQDPGQGLRLIYYSQIVNDFQKGDIAEGYSVSREKKESFPLTVTSAQKNPTAFYLCASSSVQGAYSPLHFGNGTRLTVT.

Concerning this clone: In the same sample, other DNA sequences code for this CDR3. The chain uses TRBV18 and TRBJ1-5; no clear D. V lost 2 bases, J lost 0 bases, and 8 bases lay in between. Germline lookup yields CDR1 KGHSH and CDR2 LQKENI. CDR3 length equals 15 residues. CDR3 sequence reads: CASSPGGNSNQPQHF. Written as DNA, the CDR3 is TGTGCCAGCTCACCAGGAGGGAATAGCAATCAGCCCCAGCATTTT.

J is TRBJ1-4 and V is TRBV21-1; TRBD1, as called in the table, went unchecked against the DNA. TRBV21-1 is recorded as a pseudogene. The CDR3 consists of 15 residues. The CDR3 region has the DNA TGTGCCAGCCGCCCAACAGGGGGAACTAATGAAAAACTGTTTTTT. Translating it yields CASRPTGGTNEKLFF.